The 27 T cell receptor beta chains in this list originate from one sample, sequenced in a study of blood T cell repertoires in COVID-19. Some clones are missing from TCRdb's copy, which holds only in-frame ones; the method was immunoSEQ multiplex PCR. The table lists over 60,000 clones, 90% of them singletons. The sample consisted of peripheral blood. Receptors were obtained from an elderly woman with active COVID-19.

The chain combines TRBV5-1 with TRBJ2-3; D perhaps matches TRBD2 (5 bases). CDR1 SGHRS and CDR2 YFSETQ come from the germline V gene. V shed 3 bases and J shed 4 bases, with 18 bases lying between them. The CDR3 has 16 residues. CDR3 amino acids: CASSSRGATSADTQYF. The CDR3 coding sequence is TGCGCCAGCAGCTCCCGGGGTGCGACGAGCGCAGATACGCAGTATTTT.

This chain joins TRBV21-1 and TRBJ1-6; the DNA was not compared with TRBD1, the D call given in the table. TRBV21-1 has pseudogene status. This CDR3 comprises 16 residues. The CDR3 DNA sequence: TGTGCCAGCAGCCTCCCTTTAACAGGGTTTGAGTCACCCCTCCACTTT. Protein product: CASSLPLTGFESPLHF.

Points on this clone: An end of the junction does not agree with germline; a read error may underlie this. The rearrangement uses TRBV4-3 and TRBJ2-6; no firm D call. Germline values: CDR1 LGHNA, CDR2 YSLEER. CDR3 size: 16 residues. CDR3 bases: TGCGCCAGCAGCAAAGAAATCGGCTCTGGGGCCAACGTCCTGACTTTC. It codes for CASSKEIGSGANVLTF.

This chain links TRBV5-5 with TRBJ2-7; TRBD1 agrees at 7 bases. J was trimmed by 5 bases and V by 2 bases; bases with no gene match: 10. The CDR3 spans 15 residues. Germline CDR1 is SGHKS and CDR2 is YYEKEE (reference sequence). The CDR3 DNA follows: TGTGCCAGCAGCTTAGAGGGGGCCATTTGGGACGAGCAGTACTTC. This translates into CASSLEGAIWDEQYF.

V gene TRBV5-3 combines with J gene TRBJ2-7; D possibly corresponds to TRBD1 (6 bases). TRBV5-3 is noted as an ORF with a role that remains uncertain. V lost 1 base and J lost 1, with 18 bases in between. The length of the CDR3 is 17 residues. The CDR3 DNA is TGTGCCAGAAGCTTGCCCGTGTTTGGGCAGGGGTCCTACGAGCAGTACTTC. The encoded protein is CARSLPVFGQGSYEQYF.

This clone was seen more than once but under ten times. The chain is built from TRBV6-5 and TRBJ1-1, with a tentative D call TRBD1 (5 bases). V was pared by 2 bases and J by 0 bases, with 10 bases between. In germline, CDR1 is MNHEY, CDR2 SVGAGI. The CDR3 extends over 15 amino acids. As DNA, the CDR3 is TGTGCCAGCAGTTACGGTGACAGACTGAACACTGAAGCTTTCTTT. Its translation is CASSYGDRLNTEAFF.

V and J are TRBV18 and TRBJ2-7; 7 bases fit TRBD1. V was clipped by 4 bases and J by 2 bases; unmatched bases: 2. This CDR3 comprises 13 residues. CDR1 and CDR2 from the germline V gene are KGHSH and LQKENI. The CDR3 nucleotides are TGTGCCAGCTCACTCGGGACAGCCTACGAGCAGTACTTC. Translating it yields CASSLGTAYEQYF.

The rearrangement joins TRBV6-4 to TRBJ2-5; TRBD1 agrees at 8 bases. Per germline, CDR1 MRHNA and CDR2 SNTAGT. CDR3 length equals 16 residues. The V gene end was trimmed by 6 bases and the J gene end by 1 base; junction bases not matched to a gene: 10. CDR3 in DNA: TGTGCCAGCAGCCCCCCTGACAGGGGTTTCCAAGAGACCCAGTACTTC. Its protein product is CASSPPDRGFQETQYF.

This chain connects TRBV12-3 or TRBV12-4 to TRBJ2-2; TRBD2 is a possible D gene (6 bases). This CDR3 is built from 13 residues. The V end was cut by 6 bases, the J end by 4 bases, with 9 bases between. The CDR3 spells CASSQTSTGELFF. The CDR3 region has the DNA TGTGCCAGCAGCCAGACTAGCACCGGGGAGCTGTTTTTT.

V is TRBV28 and J is TRBJ2-4; D is uncertain. Looked up from germline, CDR1 is MDHEN and CDR2 is SYDVKM. V was cut by 3 bases and J by 8 bases, with 8 bases left in between. CDR3 length: 12 residues. The CDR3 is CASSLLADIQYF. CDR3 bases: TGTGCCAGCAGTTTGTTGGCGGACATTCAGTACTTC.

The J gene is TRBJ1-6, the V gene TRBV24-1, with no clear D. The CDR3 extends over 15 amino acids. Trimming cost V 7 bases and J 2 bases, with 11 bases left between them. Germline CDR1 KGHDR, CDR2 SFDVKD. The DNA of the CDR3 is TGTGCCACCAGCTCCGGGAGGCCCTATAATTCACCCCTCCACTTT. Protein: CATSSGRPYNSPLHF.

The count of this clone is one. V is TRBV5-1 and J is TRBJ1-6; tentatively, D is TRBD1 (6 bases). Trimming stripped 4 bases from V and 9 bases from J, with 20 bases between. The CDR3 length is 16 residues. CDR1 and CDR2 from the germline V gene are SGHRS and YFSETQ. The CDR3 bases are TGCGCCAGCAGCGTAAGAGCAGGGGAAAGGGGTTCACCCCTCCACTTT. Residues: CASSVRAGERGSPLHF.

This clone turned up a few times. The chain uses TRBV5-5 and TRBJ1-2; 9 nucleotides agree with TRBD1. Germline V gene lookup returns CDR1 SGHKS and CDR2 YYEKEE (reference sequence). Trimming cost V 0 bases and J 7 bases; bases outside gene matches: 4. There are 14 residues in the CDR3. For the CDR3, the DNA is TGTGCCAGCAGCTTGGCTCGGGACAGGGCTGGCTACACCTTC. Amino acid sequence: CASSLARDRAGYTF.

The chain employs TRBV24-1 and TRBJ2-3, with TRBD2 as a possible D gene (5 bases). CDR1 and CDR2 from the germline V gene are KGHDR and SFDVKD. This CDR3 spans 16 amino acids. V shed 5 bases and J shed 2 bases, with 16 bases lying between them. The CDR3 loop reads CATSGPAEAITDTQYF. CDR3 in DNA: TGTGCCACCAGTGGCCCAGCGGAGGCCATCACAGATACGCAGTATTTT.

The rearrangement joins TRBV28 to TRBJ2-2; D might be TRBD2 (7 bases). CDR1 and CDR2 (germline): MDHEN, SYDVKM. CDR3 length: 15 residues. V was shortened by 6 bases and J by 5 bases, with 16 bases between the two germline ends. CDR3 sequence (DNA): TGTGCCAGCAGCACAGGGTTAGCGGGTACCGGGGAGCTGTTTTTT. Its translation is CASSTGLAGTGELFF.

The chain links TRBV6-5 to TRBJ2-3, with TRBD2 matching 7 bases. The length of the CDR3 is 16 residues. Germline V lookup: CDR1 MNHEY, CDR2 SVGAGI. The J segment lost 2 bases and the V segment lost 0 bases, leaving 5 bases of the junction unmatched. The DNA for the CDR3 is TGTGCCAGCAGTTACTCGCTGGGAGGGAACACAGATACGCAGTATTTT. Amino acid sequence: CASSYSLGGNTDTQYF.

The chain is built from TRBV2 and TRBJ2-1, with a possible D match to TRBD2 (6 bases). Trimming removed 5 bases from V and 5 bases from J, with 19 bases in between. This CDR3 contains 16 residues. Germline V CDR1 and CDR2: SNHLY, FYNNEI. In DNA form, the CDR3 reads TGTGCCAGCAGTCTTCAGCGGGCCCGGGGGAACAATGAGCAGTTCTTC. It translates to CASSLQRARGNNEQFF.

The gene calls are TRBV18 and TRBJ2-4; 8 bases align to TRBD2. The V segment lost 1 base and the J segment 2 bases; nucleotides outside the gene matches: 1. The CDR3 runs to 15 residues. The V gene's germline CDR1 is KGHSH and CDR2 LQKENI. The CDR3 DNA is TGTGCCAGCTCACCACTAGCGGGGACCAAAAACATTCAGTACTTC. Its translation: CASSPLAGTKNIQYF.

This chain connects TRBV5-1 to TRBJ2-3; D may be TRBD1 (6 bases). Germline loops: CDR1 SGHRS, CDR2 YFSETQ. V lost 5 bases to trimming and J lost 0 bases, with 13 bases between them. This CDR3 has 15 amino acids. The CDR3 DNA sequence: TGCGCCAGCAGACCGGACAGAACTAGCACAGATACGCAGTATTTT. Translating gives CASRPDRTSTDTQYF.

The chain recombines TRBV9 with TRBJ2-1; TRBD2 agrees at 13 bases. The J segment lost 1 base and the V segment lost 0 bases, leaving 10 bases of the junction unmatched. Germline values: CDR1 SGDLS, CDR2 YYNGEE. The CDR3 has 20 amino acids. The CDR3 protein is CASSVEGLAGRAASYNEQFF. The CDR3 DNA is TGTGCCAGCAGCGTAGAGGGACTAGCGGGAAGAGCCGCATCCTACAATGAGCAGTTCTTC.

This chain uses TRBV7-9 with TRBJ2-1; 11 bases match TRBD2. The CDR3 has 16 residues. J gave up 8 bases and V 5 bases, and 11 bases lay outside the gene matches. Germline V gene data show CDR1 as SEHNR and CDR2 as FQNEAQ (reference sequence). The chain's CDR3 is CASSLPTSGTPHEQFF. In nucleotides, the CDR3 is TGTGCCAGCAGCCTCCCGACTAGCGGGACACCCCATGAGCAGTTCTTC. Full variable domain (outside the CDR3, taken from reference TRBV7-9 and TRBJ2-1): DTGVSQNPRHKITKRGQNVTFRCDPISEHNRLYWYRQTLGQGPEFLTYFQNEAQLEKSRLLSDRFSAERPKGSFSTLEIQRTEQGDSAMYLCASSLPTSGTPHEQFFGPGTRLTVL.

This chain connects TRBV9 to TRBJ1-1; no clear D gene. The germline gives CDR1 SGDLS, CDR2 YYNGEE. Trimming removed 1 base at V and 1 base at J, with 5 bases between. CDR3 length equals 13 residues. The CDR3 region is CASSVSWNTEAFF. DNA of the CDR3: TGTGCCAGCAGCGTATCATGGAACACTGAAGCTTTCTTT.

This clone was counted a few times. The chain links TRBV7-9 to TRBJ1-1; D is unclear. This CDR3 is built from 14 residues. CDR1 is SEHNR and CDR2 is FQNEAQ in the germline V gene (reference sequence). V was clipped by 4 bases and J by 4 bases, with 13 bases between them. The CDR3 region is CASSSKSPGTEAFF. In DNA form, the CDR3 reads TGTGCCAGCAGCTCTAAATCGCCGGGCACTGAAGCTTTCTTT.

The rearrangement uses TRBV30 and TRBJ1-3; the match to TRBD1 covers 7 bases. CDR1 GTSNPN and CDR2 SVGIG come from the germline V gene (reference sequence). V was clipped by 4 bases and J by 2 bases; unmatched bases: 5. CDR3 length: 14 amino acids. CDR3 bases: TGTGCCTGGACAGGGGGAAATCCTGGAAACACCATATATTTT. Residues: CAWTGGNPGNTIYF.

The V call is TRBV28, the J call TRBJ2-5; D call uncertain. The V end lost 5 bases, the J end lost 4 bases, and 20 bases lay between the germline ends. This CDR3 spans 16 amino acids. In germline, CDR1 is MDHEN, CDR2 SYDVKM. CDR3 coding DNA: TGTGCCAGCAGTCCTATTGACCCCTTAGCCGGAGAGACCCAGTACTTC. Its translation is CASSPIDPLAGETQYF.

The rearrangement links TRBV5-1 to TRBJ2-1, with no clear D. CDR1 is SGHRS and CDR2 is YFSETQ in the germline V gene. CDR3 size: 12 residues. With 1 base removed from V and 7 bases from J, the gap between germline ends came to 6 bases. CDR3 protein: CASSLLVNEQFF. As DNA, the CDR3 is TGCGCCAGCAGCTTGCTAGTAAATGAGCAGTTCTTC.

The chain is built from TRBV5-6 and TRBJ1-1; D ambiguous. Germline loops: CDR1 SGHDT, CDR2 YYEEEE. Between the trimmed V and J ends, which lost 0 bases and 7 bases, there was a span of 7 bases. The CDR3 covers 12 residues. The CDR3 DNA sequence: TGTGCCAGCAGCTTGGCAGTAAATGAAGCTTTCTTT. Amino acids: CASSLAVNEAFF.